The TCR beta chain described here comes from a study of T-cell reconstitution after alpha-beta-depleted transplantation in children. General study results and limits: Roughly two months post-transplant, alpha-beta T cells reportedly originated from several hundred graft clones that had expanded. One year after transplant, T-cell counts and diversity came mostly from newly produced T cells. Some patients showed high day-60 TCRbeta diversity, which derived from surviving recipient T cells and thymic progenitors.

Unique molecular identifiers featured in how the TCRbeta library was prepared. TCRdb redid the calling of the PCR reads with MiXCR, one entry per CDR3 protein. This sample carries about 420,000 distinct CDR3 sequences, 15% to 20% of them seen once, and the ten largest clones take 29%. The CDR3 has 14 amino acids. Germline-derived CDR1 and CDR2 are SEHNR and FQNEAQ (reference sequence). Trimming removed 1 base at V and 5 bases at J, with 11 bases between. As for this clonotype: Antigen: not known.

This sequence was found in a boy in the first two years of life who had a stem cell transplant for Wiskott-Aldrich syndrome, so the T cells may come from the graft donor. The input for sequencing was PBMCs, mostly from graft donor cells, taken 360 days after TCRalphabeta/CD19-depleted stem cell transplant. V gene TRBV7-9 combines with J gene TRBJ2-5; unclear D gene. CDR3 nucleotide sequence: TGTGCCAGCAGCTTAGGATTCCTTCTGGAGACCCAGTACTTC. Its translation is CASSLGFLLETQYF.